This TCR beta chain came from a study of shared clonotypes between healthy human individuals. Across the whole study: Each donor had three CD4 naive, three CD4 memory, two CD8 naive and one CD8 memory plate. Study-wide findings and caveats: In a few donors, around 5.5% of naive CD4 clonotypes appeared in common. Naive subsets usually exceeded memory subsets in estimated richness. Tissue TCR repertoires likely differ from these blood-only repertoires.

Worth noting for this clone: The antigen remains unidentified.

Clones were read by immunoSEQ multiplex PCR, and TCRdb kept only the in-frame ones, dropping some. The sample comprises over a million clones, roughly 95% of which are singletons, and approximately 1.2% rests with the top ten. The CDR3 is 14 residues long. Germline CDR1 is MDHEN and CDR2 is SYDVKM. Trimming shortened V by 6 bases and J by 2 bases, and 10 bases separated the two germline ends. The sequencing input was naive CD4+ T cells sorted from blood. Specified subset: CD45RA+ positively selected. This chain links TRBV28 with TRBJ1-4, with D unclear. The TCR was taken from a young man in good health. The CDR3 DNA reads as TGTGCCAGCAGACAACTTGCGACTAATGAAAAACTGTTTTTT. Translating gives CASRQLATNEKLFF.